The 16 T cell receptor beta chains below come from one sample, sequenced in a study of blood T cell repertoires in COVID-19. Assay: immunoSEQ multiplex PCR; the TCRdb copy retains only in-frame clones and omits some. The table records around 280,000 clones, about 87% of them present only once. Material for sequencing was peripheral blood. The receptor source for this set is a man between 65 and 85 years old with acute or convalescent COVID-19.

This clone was found once. The chain links TRBV19 to TRBJ1-5; 7 positions agree with TRBD1. V lost 3 bases to trimming and J lost 5 bases; unmatched junction nucleotides: 7. Germline V gives CDR1 LNHDA, CDR2 SQIVND (reference sequence). This CDR3 comprises 15 residues. CDR3 in DNA: TGTGCCAGTAGTATCTTTTCCACAGGGGATCAGCCCCAGCATTTT. This sequence encodes CASSIFSTGDQPQHF.

The genes are TRBV7-3 and TRBJ2-3, with TRBD2 matching 9 bases. V dropped 1 base and J dropped 4; count of bases not matched to a gene: 0. The germline V gene encodes CDR1 SGHTA and CDR2 FQGTGA. The CDR3 has 14 residues. CDR3 amino acids: CASSLSGGADTQYF. The CDR3 nucleotides read TGTGCCAGCAGCTTAAGCGGGGGGGCAGATACGCAGTATTTT.

CDR3 residues: CASSFGGAGGTDTQYF. CDR3 bases: TGTGCCAGCAGCTTCGGCGGGGCGGGCGGCACAGATACGCAGTATTTT. The gene calls are TRBV7-9 and TRBJ2-3, with a weak D call TRBD2 (6 bases). The CDR3 loop spans 16 amino acids. Between the trimmed V and J ends, which lost 3 bases and 1 base, there was a span of 14 bases. Germline-derived CDR1 and CDR2 are SEHNR and FQNEAQ (reference sequence).

The rearrangement links TRBV7-9 to TRBJ2-1, with D uncertain. Germline V gives CDR1 SEHNR, CDR2 FQNEAQ (reference sequence). V lost 3 bases and J 8 bases, leaving 14 bases between the germline ends. This CDR3 region has 14 residues. CDR3 residues: CASSLTQITHEQFF. The CDR3 DNA follows: TGTGCCAGCAGCTTGACTCAAATCACCCATGAGCAGTTCTTC. The full variable domain, with the rest looked up from reference TRBV7-9 and TRBJ2-1, is DTGVSQNPRHKITKRGQNVTFRCDPISEHNRLYWYRQTLGQGPEFLTYFQNEAQLEKSRLLSDRFSAERPKGSFSTLEIQRTEQGDSAMYLCASSLTQITHEQFFGPGTRLTVL.

This sequence joins TRBV19 and TRBJ1-2; D unclear. The length of the CDR3 is 15 residues. CDR1 LNHDA and CDR2 SQIVND come from the germline V gene (reference sequence). Trimming stripped 6 bases from V and 7 bases from J, with 21 bases between. The CDR3 region is CASRSTAEPPPGYTF. The CDR3, as DNA: TGTGCCAGTAGGTCAACGGCGGAGCCCCCTCCTGGCTACACCTTC.

The V and J genes are TRBV2 and TRBJ1-6, with 8 positions matching TRBD1. Trimming took 6 bases from V and 9 from J; bases not matched to a gene: 7. CDR3 length equals 14 residues. Germline CDR1 and CDR2: SNHLY and FYNNEI. The CDR3 nucleotides are TGTGCCAGCAGAGCGGACAGGGCGGGTTCACCCCTCCACTTT. It yields the protein CASRADRAGSPLHF.

CDR3: CASSSGTVSPYEQYF. CDR3 sequence (DNA): TGTGCCAGCAGTTCGGGGACAGTGAGCCCCTACGAGCAGTACTTC. The chain uses TRBV28 and TRBJ2-7; 7 bases are a match to TRBD1. Germline trimming cut 4 bases from V and 2 bases from J; bases unmatched to any gene: 8. The CDR3 sequence is 15 residues long. From germline, CDR1 is MDHEN and CDR2 SYDVKM.

The rearrangement uses TRBV2 and TRBJ1-4; TRBD1 matches 9 bases. The germline CDR1 and CDR2 sequences are SNHLY and FYNNEI. The CDR3 extends over 13 amino acids. The V and J ends lost 8 bases and 8 bases, in that order; junction bases with no gene match: 6. The CDR3 DNA reads TGTGCCAGCTCCACAGGGGGCCGGGAAAAACTGTTTTTT. This codes for CASSTGGREKLFF.

The chain is built from TRBV5-6 and TRBJ1-3; D ambiguous. The length of the CDR3 is 16 residues. Trimming cost V 4 bases and J 0 bases, with 14 bases left between them. CDR1 is SGHDT, CDR2 YYEEEE, per germline. The CDR3 protein is CASSPPVKNSGNTIYF. The CDR3 coding sequence is TGTGCCAGCAGCCCACCAGTAAAGAACTCTGGAAACACCATATATTTT. The full variable domain, rest sourced from reference TRBV5-6 and TRBJ1-3, is DAGVTQSPTHLIKTRGQQVTLRCSPKSGHDTVSWYQQALGQGPQFIFQYYEEEERQRGNFPDRFSGHQFPNYSSELNVNALLLGDSALYLCASSPPVKNSGNTIYFGEGSWLTVV.

The rearrangement joins TRBV7-2 to TRBJ2-3; TRBD2 matches at 10 bases. Unmatched junction bases numbered 6, after V lost 1 base and J lost 2 bases. The CDR3 is made up of 17 amino acids. Germline assignment: CDR1 SGHTA and CDR2 FQGNSA. The CDR3 coding sequence is TGTGCCAGCAGCTTAGAGCTAGCGGGGGCCTACACAGATACGCAGTATTTT. Its translation: CASSLELAGAYTDTQYF. The full variable domain, rest sourced from reference TRBV7-2 and TRBJ2-3, is GAGVSQSPSNKVTEKGKDVELRCDPISGHTALYWYRQSLGQGLEFLIYFQGNSAPDKSGLPSDRFSAERTGGSVSTLTIQRTQQEDSAVYLCASSLELAGAYTDTQYFGPGTRLTVL.

This chain uses TRBV5-1 with TRBJ1-1, with 7 nucleotides matching TRBD1. CDR1 SGHRS and CDR2 YFSETQ come from the germline V gene. The CDR3 has 15 residues. J was trimmed by 1 base and V by 4 bases; bases with no gene match: 7. CDR3 nucleotide sequence: TGCGCCAGCAGCCTACAGGGGTTGGGGAACACTGAAGCTTTCTTT. It codes for CASSLQGLGNTEAFF.

This chain links TRBV9 with TRBJ1-6; D remains ambiguous. Trimming took 0 bases from V and 10 from J, leaving 17 bases between them. CDR3 length: 16 residues. CDR1 SGDLS and CDR2 YYNGEE come from the germline V gene. The CDR3 nucleotides read TGTGCCAGCAGCGTAGATGCGGGAGGAAAAGGCTCACCCCTCCACTTT. It is translated as CASSVDAGGKGSPLHF.

The chain employs TRBV7-8 and TRBJ1-5; possible D gene TRBD1, 5 bases. The CDR3 spans 14 residues. Per germline, CDR1 SGHVS and CDR2 FQNEAQ. The V gene lost 5 bases and the J gene lost 3 bases, with 11 bases spanning the gap. Written as DNA, the CDR3 is TGTGCCAGCAGCCCTGAGACAGTCAATCAGCCCCAGCATTTT. It yields the protein CASSPETVNQPQHF.

V usage is TRBV7-9 and J usage is TRBJ2-3, with D hard to call. The CDR3 runs to 13 residues. The germline V gene has CDR1 SEHNR and CDR2 FQNEAQ (reference sequence). Trimming stripped 5 bases from V and 1 base from J, with 7 bases between. CDR3 DNA: TGTGCCAGCAGCCCTCTACGCACAGATACGCAGTATTTT. Translated: CASSPLRTDTQYF.

The V and J genes are TRBV4-3 and TRBJ2-7; possibly TRBD1 for D (5 bases). The germline gives CDR1 LGHNA, CDR2 YSLEER. Trimming pared 1 base from V and 2 bases from J, leaving 9 bases between. The CDR3 has 14 amino acids. For the CDR3, the DNA is TGCGCCAGCAGCCAAGTAAAGGGGCCCTACGAGCAGTACTTC. This encodes CASSQVKGPYEQYF.

This chain connects TRBV2 to TRBJ1-4, with a tentative D call TRBD1 (5 bases). CDR3 length: 18 amino acids. Germline V lookup: CDR1 SNHLY, CDR2 FYNNEI. V lost 2 bases to trimming and J lost 0 bases, with 16 bases between them. The CDR3 DNA reads as TGTGCCAGCAGTGAACGGGGGGTCAGCGGTGCAACTAATGAAAAACTGTTTTTT. It specifies CASSERGVSGATNEKLFF.